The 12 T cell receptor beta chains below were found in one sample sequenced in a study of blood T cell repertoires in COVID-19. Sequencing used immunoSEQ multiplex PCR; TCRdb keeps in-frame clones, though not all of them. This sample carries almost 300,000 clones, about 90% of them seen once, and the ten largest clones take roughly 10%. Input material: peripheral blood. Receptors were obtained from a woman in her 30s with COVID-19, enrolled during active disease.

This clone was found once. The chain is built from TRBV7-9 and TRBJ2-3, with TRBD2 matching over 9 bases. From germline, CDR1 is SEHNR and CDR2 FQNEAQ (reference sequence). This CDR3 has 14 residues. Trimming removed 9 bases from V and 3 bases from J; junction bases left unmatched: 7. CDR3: CASHLAGVTDTQYF. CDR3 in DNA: TGTGCCAGTCATTTAGCGGGGGTGACAGATACGCAGTATTTT. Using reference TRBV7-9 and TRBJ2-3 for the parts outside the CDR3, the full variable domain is DTGVSQNPRHKITKRGQNVTFRCDPISEHNRLYWYRQTLGQGPEFLTYFQNEAQLEKSRLLSDRFSAERPKGSFSTLEIQRTEQGDSAMYLCASHLAGVTDTQYFGPGTRLTVL.

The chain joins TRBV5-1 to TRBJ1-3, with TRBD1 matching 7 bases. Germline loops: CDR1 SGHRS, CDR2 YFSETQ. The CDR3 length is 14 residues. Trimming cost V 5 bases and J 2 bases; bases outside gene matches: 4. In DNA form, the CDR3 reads TGCGCCAGCAGACCTGGACAGGCTGGAAACACCATATATTTT. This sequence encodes CASRPGQAGNTIYF.

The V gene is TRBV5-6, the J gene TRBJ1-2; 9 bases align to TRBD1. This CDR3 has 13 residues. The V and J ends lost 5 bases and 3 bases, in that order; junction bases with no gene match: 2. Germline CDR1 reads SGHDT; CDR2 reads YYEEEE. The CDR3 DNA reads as TGTGCCAGCAGTCGACAGGGGGACTATGGCTACACCTTC. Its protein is CASSRQGDYGYTF. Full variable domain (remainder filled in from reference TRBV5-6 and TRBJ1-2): DAGVTQSPTHLIKTRGQQVTLRCSPKSGHDTVSWYQQALGQGPQFIFQYYEEEERQRGNFPDRFSGHQFPNYSSELNVNALLLGDSALYLCASSRQGDYGYTFGSGTRLTVV.

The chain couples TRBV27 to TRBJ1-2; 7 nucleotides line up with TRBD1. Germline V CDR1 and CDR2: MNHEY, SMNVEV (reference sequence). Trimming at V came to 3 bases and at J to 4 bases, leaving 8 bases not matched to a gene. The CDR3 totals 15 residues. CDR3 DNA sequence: TGTGCCAGCAGTTTCCTGCCACAGGGGATCTATGGCTACACCTTC. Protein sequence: CASSFLPQGIYGYTF.

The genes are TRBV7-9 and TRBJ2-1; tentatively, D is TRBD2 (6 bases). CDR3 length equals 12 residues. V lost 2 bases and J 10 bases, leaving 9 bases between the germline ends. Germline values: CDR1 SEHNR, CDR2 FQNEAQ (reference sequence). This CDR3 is CASSLKRGEQFF. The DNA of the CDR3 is TGTGCCAGCAGCTTAAAACGGGGGGAGCAGTTCTTC.

The CDR3 coding sequence is TGCGCCAGCAGCCAGCAGGGGCAGGGGGTTCCAGATACGCAGTATTTT. It is translated as CASSQQGQGVPDTQYF. The chain recombines TRBV5-1 with TRBJ2-3; TRBD1 aligns across 7 bases. Germline V gene data show CDR1 as SGHRS and CDR2 as YFSETQ. The ends lost 4 bases at V and 4 bases at J; junction bases unmatched: 12. CDR3 length equals 16 residues.

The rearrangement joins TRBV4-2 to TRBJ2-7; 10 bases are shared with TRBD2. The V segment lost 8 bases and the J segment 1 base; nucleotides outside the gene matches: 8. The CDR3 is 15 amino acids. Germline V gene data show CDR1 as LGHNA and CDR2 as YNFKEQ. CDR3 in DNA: TGTGCCAGCCAAGCCACTAGCGGGGTTTCCTACGAGCAGTACTTC. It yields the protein CASQATSGVSYEQYF.

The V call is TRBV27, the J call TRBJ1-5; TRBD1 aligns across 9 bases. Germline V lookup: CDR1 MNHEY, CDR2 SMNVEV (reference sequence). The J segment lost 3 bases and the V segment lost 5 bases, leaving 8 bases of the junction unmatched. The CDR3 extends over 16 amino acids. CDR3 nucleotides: TGTGCCAGCAGTCTAACCGGGACAGGGCTCAATCAGCCCCAGCATTTT. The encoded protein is CASSLTGTGLNQPQHF.

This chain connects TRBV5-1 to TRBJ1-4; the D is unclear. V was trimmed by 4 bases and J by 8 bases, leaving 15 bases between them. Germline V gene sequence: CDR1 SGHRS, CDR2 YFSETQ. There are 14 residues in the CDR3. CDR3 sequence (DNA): TGCGCCAGCAGCCTGTCGGGGTTACGGGAAAAACTGTTTTTT. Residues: CASSLSGLREKLFF.

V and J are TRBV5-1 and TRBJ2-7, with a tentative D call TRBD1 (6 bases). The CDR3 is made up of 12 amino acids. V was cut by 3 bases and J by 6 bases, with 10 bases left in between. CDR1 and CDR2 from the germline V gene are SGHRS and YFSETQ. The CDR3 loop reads CASSYQGSEQYF. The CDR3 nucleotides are TGCGCCAGCAGCTATCAGGGGTCCGAGCAGTACTTC.

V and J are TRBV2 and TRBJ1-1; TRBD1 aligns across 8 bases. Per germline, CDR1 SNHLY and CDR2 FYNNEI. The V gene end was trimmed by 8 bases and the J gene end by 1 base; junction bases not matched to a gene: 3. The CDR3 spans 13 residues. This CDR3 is CASSGQANTEAFF. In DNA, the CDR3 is TGTGCCAGCTCGGGACAGGCGAACACTGAAGCTTTCTTT.

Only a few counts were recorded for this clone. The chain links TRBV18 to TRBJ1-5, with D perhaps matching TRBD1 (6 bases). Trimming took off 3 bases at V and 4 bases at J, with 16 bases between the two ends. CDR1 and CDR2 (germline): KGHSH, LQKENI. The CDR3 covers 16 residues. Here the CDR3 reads CASSPQEGVSNQPQHF. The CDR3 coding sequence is TGTGCCAGCTCACCTCAAGAGGGGGTTTCTAATCAGCCCCAGCATTTT.